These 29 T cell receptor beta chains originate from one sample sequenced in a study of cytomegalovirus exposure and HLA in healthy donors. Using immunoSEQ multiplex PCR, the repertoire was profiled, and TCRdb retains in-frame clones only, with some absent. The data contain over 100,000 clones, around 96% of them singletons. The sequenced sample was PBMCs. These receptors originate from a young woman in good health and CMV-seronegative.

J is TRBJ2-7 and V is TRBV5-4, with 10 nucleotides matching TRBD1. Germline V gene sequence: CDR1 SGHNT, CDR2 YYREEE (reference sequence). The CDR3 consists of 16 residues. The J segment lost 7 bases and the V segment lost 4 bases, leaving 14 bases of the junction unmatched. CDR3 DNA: TGTGCCAGCAGCCCAATAACTGGGACAGGGGCTGAAGAGCAGTACTTC. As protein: CASSPITGTGAEEQYF.

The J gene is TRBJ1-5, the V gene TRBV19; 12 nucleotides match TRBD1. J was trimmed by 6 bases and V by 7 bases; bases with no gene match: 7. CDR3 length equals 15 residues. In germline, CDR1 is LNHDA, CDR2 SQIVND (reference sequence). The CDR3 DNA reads TGTGCCAGTACCAGCGGGACAGGGGGCTTTCAGCCCCAGCATTTT. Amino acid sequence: CASTSGTGGFQPQHF. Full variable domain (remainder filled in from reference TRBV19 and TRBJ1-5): DGGITQSPKYLFRKEGQNVTLSCEQNLNHDAMYWYRQDPGQGLRLIYYSQIVNDFQKGDIAEGYSVSREKKESFPLTVTSAQKNPTAFYLCASTSGTGGFQPQHFGDGTRLSIL.

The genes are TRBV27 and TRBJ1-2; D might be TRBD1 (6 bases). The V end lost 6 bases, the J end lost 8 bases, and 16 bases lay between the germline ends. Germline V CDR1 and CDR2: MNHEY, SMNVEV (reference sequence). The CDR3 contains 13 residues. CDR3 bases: TGTGCCAGCAGCTTTTACAGGGAAGAGGGCTACACCTTC. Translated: CASSFYREEGYTF.

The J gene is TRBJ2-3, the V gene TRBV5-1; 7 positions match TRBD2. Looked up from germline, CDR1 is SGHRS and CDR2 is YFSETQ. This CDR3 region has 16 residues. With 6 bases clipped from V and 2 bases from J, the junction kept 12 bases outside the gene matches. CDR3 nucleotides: TGCGCCAGCACCTCCCTAGGGAGGGCGATCACAGATACGCAGTATTTT. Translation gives CASTSLGRAITDTQYF.

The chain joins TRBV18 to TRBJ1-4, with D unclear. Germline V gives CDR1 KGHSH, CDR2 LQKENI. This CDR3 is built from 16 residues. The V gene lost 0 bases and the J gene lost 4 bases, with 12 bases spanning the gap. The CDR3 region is CASSPPYPGLNEKLFF. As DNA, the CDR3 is TGTGCCAGCTCACCACCGTATCCGGGTCTTAATGAAAAACTGTTTTTT.

This CDR3 reads CATSRTLALTDTQYF. In DNA form, the CDR3 reads TGTGCCACCAGCAGAACACTAGCGCTCACAGATACGCAGTATTTT. The V call is TRBV15, the J call TRBJ2-3; 7 positions match TRBD2. Germline lookup yields CDR1 LNHNV and CDR2 YYDKDF (reference sequence). Trimming removed 2 bases from V and 2 bases from J; junction bases left unmatched: 4. The CDR3 is 15 amino acids. Full variable domain (rest looked up from reference TRBV15 and TRBJ2-3): DAMVIQNPRYQVTQFGKPVTLSCSQTLNHNVMYWYQQKSSQAPKLLFHYYDKDFNNEADTPDNFQSRRPNTSFCFLDIRSPGLGDTAMYLCATSRTLALTDTQYFGPGTRLTVL.

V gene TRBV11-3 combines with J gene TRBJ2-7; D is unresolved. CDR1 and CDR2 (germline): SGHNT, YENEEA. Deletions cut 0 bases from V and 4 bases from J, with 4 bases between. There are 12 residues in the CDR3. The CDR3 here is CASSLDRYEQYF. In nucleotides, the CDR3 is TGTGCCAGCAGCTTAGACAGATACGAGCAGTACTTC.

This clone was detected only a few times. The CDR3 sequence is CASSQRPGQGHEKLFF. CDR3 sequence (DNA): TGTGCCAGCAGCCAACGCCCGGGACAGGGCCATGAAAAACTGTTTTTT. The chain recombines TRBV4-2 with TRBJ1-4; 9 nucleotides line up with TRBD1. J gave up 6 bases and V 2 bases, and 7 bases lay outside the gene matches. CDR3 length: 16 amino acids. CDR1 and CDR2 from the germline V gene are LGHNA and YNFKEQ.

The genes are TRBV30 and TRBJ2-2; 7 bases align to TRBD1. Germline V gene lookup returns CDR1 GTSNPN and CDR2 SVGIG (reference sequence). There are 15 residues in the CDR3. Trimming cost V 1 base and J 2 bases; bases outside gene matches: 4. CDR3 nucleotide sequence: TGTGCCTGGAGTGCCCGGGACAGAAACACCGGGGAGCTGTTTTTT. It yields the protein CAWSARDRNTGELFF.

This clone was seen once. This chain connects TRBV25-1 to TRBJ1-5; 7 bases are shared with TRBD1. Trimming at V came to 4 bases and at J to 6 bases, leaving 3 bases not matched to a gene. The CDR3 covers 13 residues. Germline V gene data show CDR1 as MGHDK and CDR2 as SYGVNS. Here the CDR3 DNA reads TGTGCCAGCAGTGTGACAGGGAGTCAGCCCCAGCATTTT. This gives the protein CASSVTGSQPQHF.

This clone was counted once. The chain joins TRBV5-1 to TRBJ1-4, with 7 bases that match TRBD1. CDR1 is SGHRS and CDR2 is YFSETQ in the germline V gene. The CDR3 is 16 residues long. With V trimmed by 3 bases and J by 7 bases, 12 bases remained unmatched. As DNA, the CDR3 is TGCGCCAGCAGCTATACAAGACAGGGTCGGGGTGAAAAACTGTTTTTT. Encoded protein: CASSYTRQGRGEKLFF.

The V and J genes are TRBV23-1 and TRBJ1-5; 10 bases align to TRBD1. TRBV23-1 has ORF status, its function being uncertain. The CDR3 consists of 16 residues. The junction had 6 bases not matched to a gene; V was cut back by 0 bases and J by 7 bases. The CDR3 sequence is CASSQSGTGVDQPQHF. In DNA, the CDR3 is TGCGCCAGCAGTCAATCCGGGACAGGGGTAGACCAGCCCCAGCATTTT.

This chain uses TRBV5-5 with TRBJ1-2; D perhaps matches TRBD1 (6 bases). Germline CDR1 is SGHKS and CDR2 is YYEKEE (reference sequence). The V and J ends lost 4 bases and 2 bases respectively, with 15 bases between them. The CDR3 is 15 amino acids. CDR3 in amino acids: CASSQERGANYGYTF. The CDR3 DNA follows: TGTGCCAGCAGCCAGGAACGGGGGGCCAACTATGGCTACACCTTC. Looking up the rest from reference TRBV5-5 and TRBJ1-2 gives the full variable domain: DAGVTQSPTHLIKTRGQQVTLRCSPISGHKSVSWYQQVLGQGPQFIFQYYEKEERGRGNFPDRFSARQFPNYSSELNVNALLLGDSALYLCASSQERGANYGYTFGSGTRLTVV.

The CDR3 is CASSHQGANQPQHF. DNA for the CDR3: TGTGCCAGTAGCCATCAGGGTGCCAATCAGCCCCAGCATTTT. The chain couples TRBV19 to TRBJ1-5, with D perhaps matching TRBD1 (5 bases). The CDR3 sequence is 14 residues long. Germline-derived CDR1 and CDR2 are LNHDA and SQIVND (reference sequence). V lost 6 bases to trimming and J lost 3 bases, with 12 bases between them.

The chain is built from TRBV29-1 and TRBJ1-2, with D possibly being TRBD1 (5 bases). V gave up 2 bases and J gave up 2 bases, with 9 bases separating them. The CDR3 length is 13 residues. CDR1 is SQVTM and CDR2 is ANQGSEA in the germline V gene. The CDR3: CSVETGENYGYTF. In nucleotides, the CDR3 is TGCAGCGTTGAAACAGGCGAAAACTATGGCTACACCTTC.

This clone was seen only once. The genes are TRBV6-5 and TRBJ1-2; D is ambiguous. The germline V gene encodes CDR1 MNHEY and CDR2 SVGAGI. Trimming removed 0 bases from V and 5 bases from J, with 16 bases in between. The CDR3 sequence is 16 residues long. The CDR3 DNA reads TGTGCCAGCAGTTACTCGAGTACACAGCTCCCTTATGGCTACACCTTC. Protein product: CASSYSSTQLPYGYTF.

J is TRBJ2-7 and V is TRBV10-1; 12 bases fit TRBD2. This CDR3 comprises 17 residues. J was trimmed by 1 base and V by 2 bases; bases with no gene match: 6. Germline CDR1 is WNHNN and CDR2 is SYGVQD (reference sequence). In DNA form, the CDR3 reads TGCGCCAGCAGTGAGCGGCTAGCGGGAGGGAATTCCTACGAGCAGTACTTC. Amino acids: CASSERLAGGNSYEQYF.

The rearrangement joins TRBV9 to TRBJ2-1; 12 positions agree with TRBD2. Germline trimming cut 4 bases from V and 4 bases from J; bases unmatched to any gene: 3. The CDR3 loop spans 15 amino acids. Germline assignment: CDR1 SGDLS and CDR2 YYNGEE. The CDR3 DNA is TGTGCCAGCAGCACGACTAGCGGGAGATACAATGAGCAGTTCTTC. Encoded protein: CASSTTSGRYNEQFF.

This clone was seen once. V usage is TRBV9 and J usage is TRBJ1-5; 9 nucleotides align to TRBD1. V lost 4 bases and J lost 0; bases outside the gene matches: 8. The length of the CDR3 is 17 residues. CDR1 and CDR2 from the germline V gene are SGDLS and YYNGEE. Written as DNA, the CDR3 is TGTGCCAGCAGCCCAGGACAGGGGAGTTATAGCAATCAGCCCCAGCATTTT. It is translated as CASSPGQGSYSNQPQHF. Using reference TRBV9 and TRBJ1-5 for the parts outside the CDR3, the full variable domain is DSGVTQTPKHLITATGQRVTLRCSPRSGDLSVYWYQQSLDQGLQFLIQYYNGEERAKGNILERFSAQQFPDLHSELNLSSLELGDSALYFCASSPGQGSYSNQPQHFGDGTRLSIL.

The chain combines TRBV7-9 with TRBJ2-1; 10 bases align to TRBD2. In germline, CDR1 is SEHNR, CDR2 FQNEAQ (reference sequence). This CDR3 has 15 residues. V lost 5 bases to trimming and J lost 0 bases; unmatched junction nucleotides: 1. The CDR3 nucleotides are TGTGCCAGCAGCCCTAGCGGGAGCTCCTACAATGAGCAGTTCTTC. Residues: CASSPSGSSYNEQFF.

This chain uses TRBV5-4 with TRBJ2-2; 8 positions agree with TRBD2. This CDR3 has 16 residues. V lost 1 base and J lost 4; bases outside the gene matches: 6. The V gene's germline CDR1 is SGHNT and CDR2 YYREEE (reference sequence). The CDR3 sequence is CASSLLAGIGTGELFF. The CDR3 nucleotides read TGTGCCAGCAGCTTGTTAGCGGGGATCGGCACCGGGGAGCTGTTTTTT.

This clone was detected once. CDR3 sequence reads: CARSLAGPLFSPTGTGGTSYEQYF. The DNA of the CDR3 is TGTGCCAGAAGCTTAGCTGGCCCGCTTTTTTCTCCAACCGGGACAGGGGGCACCTCCTACGAGCAGTACTTC. This chain links TRBV7-5 with TRBJ2-7; TRBD1, as called in the table, went unchecked against the DNA. TRBV7-5 is labeled a pseudogene. CDR3 length equals 24 residues.

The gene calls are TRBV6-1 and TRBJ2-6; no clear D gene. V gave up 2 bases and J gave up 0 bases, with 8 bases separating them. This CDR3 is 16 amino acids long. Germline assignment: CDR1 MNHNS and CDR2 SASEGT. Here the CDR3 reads CASSEYGSSGANVLTF. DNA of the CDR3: TGTGCCAGCAGTGAATACGGTAGCTCTGGGGCCAACGTCCTGACTTTC.

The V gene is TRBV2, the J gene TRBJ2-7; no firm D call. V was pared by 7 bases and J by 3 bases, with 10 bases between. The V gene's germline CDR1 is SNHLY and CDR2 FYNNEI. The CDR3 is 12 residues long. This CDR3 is CASTRQDYEQYF. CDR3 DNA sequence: TGTGCCAGCACCCGGCAGGACTACGAGCAGTACTTC.

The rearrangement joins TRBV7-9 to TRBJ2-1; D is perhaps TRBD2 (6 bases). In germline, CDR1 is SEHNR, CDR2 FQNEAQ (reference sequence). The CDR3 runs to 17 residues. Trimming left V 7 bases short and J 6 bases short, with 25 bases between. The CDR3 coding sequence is TGTGCCAGCACCCCCCCACGGGACTTAATCATGGGCAATGAGCAGTTCTTC. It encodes CASTPPRDLIMGNEQFF.

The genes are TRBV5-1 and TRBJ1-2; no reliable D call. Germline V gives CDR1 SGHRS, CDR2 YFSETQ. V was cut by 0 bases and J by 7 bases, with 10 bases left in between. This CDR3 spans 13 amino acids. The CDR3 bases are TGCGCCAGCAGCTTGGGAGGAGGTAGTGGCTACACCTTC. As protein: CASSLGGGSGYTF.

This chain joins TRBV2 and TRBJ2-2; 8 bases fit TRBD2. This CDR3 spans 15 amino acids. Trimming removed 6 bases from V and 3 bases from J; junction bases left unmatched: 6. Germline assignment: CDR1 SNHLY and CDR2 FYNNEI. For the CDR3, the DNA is TGTGCCAGCAGCGGGACGGGGGGGGACACCGGGGAGCTGTTTTTT. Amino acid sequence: CASSGTGGDTGELFF.

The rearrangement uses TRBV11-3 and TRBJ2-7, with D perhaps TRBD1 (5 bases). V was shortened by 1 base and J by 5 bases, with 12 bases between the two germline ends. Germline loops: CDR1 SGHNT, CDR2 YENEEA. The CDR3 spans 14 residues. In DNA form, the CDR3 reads TGTGCCAGCAGCTTAGGCAGGGCGAACCACGAGCAGTACTTC. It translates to CASSLGRANHEQYF.

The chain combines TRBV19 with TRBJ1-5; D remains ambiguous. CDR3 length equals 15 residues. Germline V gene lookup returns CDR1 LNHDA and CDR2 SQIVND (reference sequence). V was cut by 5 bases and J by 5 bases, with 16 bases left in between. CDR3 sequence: CASSSRGVKDQPQHF. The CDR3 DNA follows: TGTGCCAGTAGTTCGCGGGGTGTAAAGGATCAGCCCCAGCATTTT.